This passage covers 6 T cell receptor beta chains from one sample sequenced in a study of OX40 agonist ivuxolimab in advanced cancers. Libraries were prepared by immunoSEQ multiplex PCR; TCRdb keeps only in-frame clonotypes and omits some of them. This table has 15,000 to 20,000 clones, roughly four fifths appearing once. The sequencing used CD4+ or CD8+ T cells sorted from blood, collected in a trial of the OX40 agonist ivuxolimab. All receptors derive from an adult with an advanced solid tumor such as melanoma, head and neck, liver or kidney cancer.

This sequence joins TRBV5-1 and TRBJ1-6, with 9 bases aligning to TRBD1. Per the germline V gene, CDR1 is SGHRS and CDR2 is YFSETQ. V shed 4 bases, J shed 14 bases, and the junction held 10 bases outside the gene matches. This CDR3 is built from 14 residues. CDR3 protein: CASSLQSTGGSLHF. The CDR3 DNA follows: TGCGCCAGCAGCCTCCAGTCGACAGGGGGATCCCTCCACTTT.

The chain uses TRBV28 and TRBJ2-7; 9 bases fit TRBD1. This CDR3 region has 14 residues. V was clipped by 5 bases and J by 3 bases; unmatched bases: 5. Per germline, CDR1 MDHEN and CDR2 SYDVKM. The CDR3 spells CASSTQTGGYEQYF. The CDR3 nucleotides are TGTGCCAGCAGTACACAGACAGGGGGCTACGAGCAGTACTTC.

The chain couples TRBV5-1 to TRBJ1-2, with 11 bases identical to TRBD1. The trim removed 6 bases at V and 3 bases at J, leaving 7 bases unmatched. This CDR3 contains 15 residues. Germline assignment: CDR1 SGHRS and CDR2 YFSETQ. The CDR3 sequence: CASTNRDRGDYGYTF. In DNA, the CDR3 is TGCGCCAGCACCAACCGGGACAGGGGGGACTATGGCTACACCTTC.

The chain uses TRBV30 and TRBJ2-7, with D possibly TRBD2 on 5 matching bases. The CDR3 sequence is 14 residues long. Trimming took off 1 base at V and 5 bases at J, with 15 bases between the two ends. In germline, CDR1 is GTSNPN, CDR2 SVGIG (reference sequence). The CDR3 coding sequence is TGTGCCTGGAGTGCCCGAACTAGTATGCACGAGCAGTACTTC. It encodes CAWSARTSMHEQYF.

This rearrangement joins TRBV28 to TRBJ1-1; D possibly corresponds to TRBD1 (5 bases). Germline values: CDR1 MDHEN, CDR2 SYDVKM. Deletions cut 6 bases from V and 3 bases from J, with 14 bases between. The length of the CDR3 is 14 residues. The CDR3, as DNA: TGTGCCAGCAGAAGCCCGGGGACCTACACTGAAGCTTTCTTT. It translates to CASRSPGTYTEAFF.

V and J are TRBV10-1 and TRBJ1-5; D not resolved. There are 15 residues in the CDR3. The germline gives CDR1 WNHNN, CDR2 SYGVQD (reference sequence). V lost 5 bases and J lost 1, with 12 bases in between. The CDR3 nucleotides are TGCGCCAGCAGTCCGGACGGACGGAGCAATCAGCCCCAGCATTTT. Amino acids: CASSPDGRSNQPQHF.